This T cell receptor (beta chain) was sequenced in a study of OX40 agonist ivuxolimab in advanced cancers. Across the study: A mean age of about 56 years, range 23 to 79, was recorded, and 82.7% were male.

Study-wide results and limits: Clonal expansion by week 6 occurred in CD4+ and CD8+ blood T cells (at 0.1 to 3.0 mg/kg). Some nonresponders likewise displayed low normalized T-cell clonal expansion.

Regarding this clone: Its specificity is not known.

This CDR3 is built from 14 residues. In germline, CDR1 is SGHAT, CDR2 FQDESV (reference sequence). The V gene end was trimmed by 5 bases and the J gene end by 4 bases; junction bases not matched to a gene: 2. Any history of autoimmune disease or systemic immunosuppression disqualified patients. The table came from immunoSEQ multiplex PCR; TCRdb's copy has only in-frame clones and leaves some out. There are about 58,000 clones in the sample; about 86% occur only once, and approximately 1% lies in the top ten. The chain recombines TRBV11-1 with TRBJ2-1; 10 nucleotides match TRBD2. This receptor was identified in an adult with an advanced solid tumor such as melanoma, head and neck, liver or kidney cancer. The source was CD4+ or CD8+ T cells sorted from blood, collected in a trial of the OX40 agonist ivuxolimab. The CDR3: CASSPLAGYNEQFF. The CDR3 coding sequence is TGTGCCAGCAGCCCACTAGCGGGGTACAATGAGCAGTTCTTC.